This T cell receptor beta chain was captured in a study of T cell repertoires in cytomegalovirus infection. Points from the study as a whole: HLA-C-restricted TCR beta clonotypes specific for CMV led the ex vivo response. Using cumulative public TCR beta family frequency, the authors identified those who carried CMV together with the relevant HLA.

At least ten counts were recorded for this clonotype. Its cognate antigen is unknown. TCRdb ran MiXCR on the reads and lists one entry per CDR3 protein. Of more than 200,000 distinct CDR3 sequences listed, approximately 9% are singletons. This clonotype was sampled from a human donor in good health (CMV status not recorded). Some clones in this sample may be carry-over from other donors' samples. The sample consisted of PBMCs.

CDR3 region: CASSSYGGTNEKLFF. The CDR3 region has the DNA TGTGCCAGCAGTTCGTACGGGGGCACTAATGAAAAACTGTTTTTT. The rearrangement joins TRBV28 to TRBJ1-4; TRBD1 might be the D (6 bases). The V gene lost 4 bases and the J gene lost 2 bases, with 11 bases spanning the gap. Germline lookup yields CDR1 MDHEN and CDR2 SYDVKM. This CDR3 has 15 residues.